A single sample gave rise to the 22 T cell receptor beta chains below, sequenced in a study of memory CD4+ T cells and cytomegalovirus serostatus (dated by TCRdb to the late 2010s). Single viable CD3+CD4+CD8-CD45RO+ cells were sorted as memory CD4+ T cells on a FACSAria II. Library construction relied on the immunoSEQ multiplex PCR assay. TCRdb mirrors the immuneACCESS table, restricted to in-frame sequences. Some clones are absent from its copies; in checked studies, under half trace to an unresolved V gene, and the reason for the others is unknown. This sample holds about 50,000 clones; about 73% were observed only once. The biggest ten clones account for 0.67% of the sample. Sequences were obtained from memory CD4+ T cells from blood. The receptors shown here come from an adult in good health and CMV-seronegative.

This clone was counted a few times. This chain uses TRBV9 with TRBJ2-1, with 8 bases aligning to TRBD2. V was pared by 3 bases and J by 6 bases, with 8 bases of the junction left unmatched. The germline gives CDR1 SGDLS, CDR2 YYNGEE. The CDR3 sequence is 15 residues long. For the CDR3, the DNA is TGTGCCAGCAGCGCCATCGGGACTAGGCCCAATGAGCAGTTCTTC. This gives the protein CASSAIGTRPNEQFF.

J is TRBJ2-7 and V is TRBV16, with D possibly being TRBD1 (5 bases). Deletions cut 2 bases from V and 3 bases from J, with 11 bases between. Per germline, CDR1 KGHSY and CDR2 FQNENV. The CDR3 loop spans 14 amino acids. Written as DNA, the CDR3 is TGTGCCAGCAGCCAAGGAATTCAGGGCTACGAGCAGTACTTC. Amino acids: CASSQGIQGYEQYF.

In this sample, this clone turned up a few times. This chain joins TRBV2 and TRBJ2-7, with D hard to call. The germline CDR1 and CDR2 sequences are SNHLY and FYNNEI. Trimming cost V 4 bases and J 3 bases, with 10 bases left between them. CDR3 length: 13 residues. In nucleotides, the CDR3 is TGTGCCAGCAGTGCCCCCTTCTTCTACGAGCAGTACTTC. It is translated as CASSAPFFYEQYF.

By its share, this clone is medium-sized. J is TRBJ1-2 and V is TRBV29-1, with TRBD1 matching 7 bases. With V trimmed by 6 bases and J by 5 bases, 6 bases remained unmatched. Germline V gene sequence: CDR1 SQVTM, CDR2 ANQGSEA. The CDR3 contains 12 residues. CDR3 sequence (DNA): TGCAGCGTAGAAACAGGGGTATATGGCTACACCTTC. Protein: CSVETGVYGYTF.

Only a few counts were recorded for this clone. This chain connects TRBV4-1 to TRBJ2-7; TRBD2 matches 7 bases. CDR3 size: 15 residues. V was clipped by 3 bases and J by 3 bases; unmatched bases: 8. The V gene's germline CDR1 is MGHRA and CDR2 YSYEKL. The CDR3 reads CASSQTGTTVYEQYF. The DNA of the CDR3 is TGCGCCAGCAGCCAGACCGGGACTACTGTCTACGAGCAGTACTTC.

This clone was counted a single time. The chain joins TRBV11-2 to TRBJ1-5, with 7 bases lining up with TRBD1. The germline V gene has CDR1 SGHAT and CDR2 FQNNGV. The CDR3 extends over 13 amino acids. V was clipped by 5 bases and J by 6 bases; unmatched bases: 4. The CDR3 is CASSRGLVQPQHF. Written as DNA, the CDR3 is TGTGCCAGCAGCAGGGGGCTGGTTCAGCCCCAGCATTTT.

The V gene is TRBV4-2, the J gene TRBJ2-3; no reliable D call. The germline V gene encodes CDR1 LGHNA and CDR2 YNFKEQ. This CDR3 spans 17 amino acids. Trimming stripped 0 bases from V and 2 bases from J, with 15 bases between. CDR3 region: CASSQDTFGGFTDTQYF. The CDR3 coding sequence is TGTGCCAGCAGCCAAGATACCTTCGGCGGTTTCACAGATACGCAGTATTTT.

This rearrangement joins TRBV27 to TRBJ2-7; 7 bases line up with TRBD1. The germline V gene encodes CDR1 MNHEY and CDR2 SMNVEV (reference sequence). The V segment lost 6 bases and the J segment 6 bases; nucleotides outside the gene matches: 11. This CDR3 contains 14 residues. This CDR3 is CASRPGGAPLEQYF. The CDR3 coding sequence is TGTGCCAGCAGGCCAGGGGGAGCCCCCCTCGAGCAGTACTTC.

There are a few counts of this clone. Here the CDR3 reads CAMSRGGQGGYEQYF. CDR3 nucleotides: TGTGCCATGAGTAGGGGAGGACAGGGGGGCTACGAGCAGTACTTC. The J gene is TRBJ2-7, the V gene TRBV10-3; 10 bases map to TRBD1. The V gene's germline CDR1 is ENHRY and CDR2 SYGVKD. The CDR3 spans 15 residues. J was trimmed by 3 bases and V by 9 bases; bases with no gene match: 11.

J is TRBJ1-5 and V is TRBV28; 8 bases are shared with TRBD1. Germline lookup yields CDR1 MDHEN and CDR2 SYDVKM. The V segment lost 3 bases and the J segment 0 bases; nucleotides outside the gene matches: 7. The CDR3 spans 17 residues. CDR3 coding DNA: TGTGCCAGCAGTTTGGGGCAGGGGGCTTATAGCAATCAGCCCCAGCATTTT. It is translated as CASSLGQGAYSNQPQHF. Full variable domain (outside the CDR3, taken from reference TRBV28 and TRBJ1-5): DVKVTQSSRYLVKRTGEKVFLECVQDMDHENMFWYRQDPGLGLRLIYFSYDVKMKEKGDIPEGYSVSREKKERFSLILESASTNQTSMYLCASSLGQGAYSNQPQHFGDGTRLSIL.

The rearrangement joins TRBV7-8 to TRBJ2-5, with TRBD1 matching 7 bases. This CDR3 has 15 residues. The germline V gene encodes CDR1 SGHVS and CDR2 FQNEAQ. The J segment lost 4 bases and the V segment lost 5 bases, leaving 10 bases of the junction unmatched. In nucleotides, the CDR3 is TGTGCCAGCAGCGCCGGGACAGCCACGAGAGAGACCCAGTACTTC. Translation gives CASSAGTATRETQYF.

This clone was observed a few times. The rearrangement uses TRBV21-1 and TRBJ2-7. TRBV21-1 is described as a pseudogene. The CDR3 totals 12 residues. The DNA of the CDR3 is TGTGCCAGCAGCAAAGCGGAATACGAGCAGTACTTC. This gives the protein CASSKAEYEQYF.

The chain is built from TRBV11-2 and TRBJ2-7, with TRBD1 identical over 7 bases. CDR3 length: 15 residues. Trimming took 1 base from V and 6 from J; bases not matched to a gene: 9. Per the germline V gene, CDR1 is SGHAT and CDR2 is FQNNGV. The CDR3: CASSLAGTGAREQYF. In DNA, the CDR3 is TGTGCCAGCAGCTTAGCTGGTACAGGGGCCCGCGAGCAGTACTTC.

CDR3 in amino acids: CASSQDKNLPLHF. The DNA for the CDR3 is TGTGCCAGCAGCCAAGATAAGAACCTACCCCTCCACTTT. The V gene is TRBV4-2, the J gene TRBJ1-6, with D uncertain. The V and J ends lost 0 bases and 12 bases respectively, with 9 bases between them. Germline V gene lookup returns CDR1 LGHNA and CDR2 YNFKEQ. The CDR3 totals 13 residues.

The chain recombines TRBV30 with TRBJ1-3; D remains ambiguous. With 4 bases removed from V and 4 bases from J, the gap between germline ends came to 11 bases. The CDR3 totals 13 residues. The germline gives CDR1 GTSNPN, CDR2 SVGIG (reference sequence). The CDR3 is CAWTPRRGNTIYF. The DNA for the CDR3 is TGTGCCTGGACCCCGAGAAGGGGAAACACCATATATTTT.

CDR3 sequence reads: CASSESYWVKGTQYF. CDR3 coding DNA: TGTGCCAGCAGTGAATCTTACTGGGTCAAGGGGACCCAGTACTTC. The J gene is TRBJ2-5, the V gene TRBV6-1; D is ambiguous. Trimming cost V 2 bases and J 7 bases, with 17 bases left between them. The CDR3 runs 15 residues. Germline lookup yields CDR1 MNHNS and CDR2 SASEGT.

The chain is built from TRBV11-2 and TRBJ2-7; maybe TRBD2 (5 bases). The CDR3 consists of 16 residues. Germline V gives CDR1 SGHAT, CDR2 FQNNGV. The V and J ends lost 5 bases and 6 bases respectively, with 23 bases between them. Here the CDR3 DNA reads TGTGCCAGCAGCCCGGCATTCGGTGTTGGGGAGTTCGAGCAGTACTTC. Translation gives CASSPAFGVGEFEQYF.

This clone was counted a single time. CDR3 sequence: CASKPGGPYPTQYF. Here the CDR3 DNA reads TGTGCCAGCAAACCAGGGGGACCCTACCCTACGCAGTATTTT. The chain carries TRBV6-1 and TRBJ2-3, with 7 bases that match TRBD1. The germline V gene encodes CDR1 MNHNS and CDR2 SASEGT. The CDR3 is made up of 14 amino acids. Unmatched junction bases numbered 12, after V lost 7 bases and J lost 8 bases.

This clone was recorded a few times. The chain uses TRBV6-1 and TRBJ1-2; D possibly corresponds to TRBD1 (6 bases). The germline V gene encodes CDR1 MNHNS and CDR2 SASEGT. V was cut by 2 bases and J by 2 bases, with 12 bases left in between. The CDR3 has 15 amino acids. The chain's CDR3 is CASSEMTGPNYGYTF. The CDR3 nucleotides are TGTGCCAGCAGTGAAATGACAGGACCAAACTATGGCTACACCTTC.

The chain employs TRBV5-6 and TRBJ1-1; tentatively, D is TRBD1 (6 bases). Per the germline V gene, CDR1 is SGHDT and CDR2 is YYEEEE. The CDR3 runs to 14 residues. V lost 4 bases and J lost 4, with 14 bases in between. CDR3 residues: CASSKDRRFTEAFF. The CDR3 DNA sequence: TGTGCCAGCAGCAAAGACAGGAGATTCACTGAAGCTTTCTTT.

This clone turned up a few times. The chain couples TRBV29-1 to TRBJ2-1; perhaps D is TRBD1 or TRBD2 (5 bases each). The germline V gene encodes CDR1 SQVTM and CDR2 ANQGSEA. CDR3 size: 12 residues. V was shortened by 7 bases and J by 5 bases, with 12 bases between the two germline ends. This chain's CDR3 is CSGGVSDNEQFF. DNA of the CDR3: TGCAGCGGAGGGGTATCCGACAATGAGCAGTTCTTC.

V usage is TRBV7-3 and J usage is TRBJ2-1, with TRBD1 as a possible D gene (6 bases). V lost 0 bases, J lost 0 bases, and 12 bases lay in between. CDR3 size: 17 residues. Per the germline V gene, CDR1 is SGHTA and CDR2 is FQGTGA. The CDR3 region has the DNA TGTGCCAGCAGCTTAACAACAGGGCGTAGCTCCTACAATGAGCAGTTCTTC. It codes for CASSLTTGRSSYNEQFF.